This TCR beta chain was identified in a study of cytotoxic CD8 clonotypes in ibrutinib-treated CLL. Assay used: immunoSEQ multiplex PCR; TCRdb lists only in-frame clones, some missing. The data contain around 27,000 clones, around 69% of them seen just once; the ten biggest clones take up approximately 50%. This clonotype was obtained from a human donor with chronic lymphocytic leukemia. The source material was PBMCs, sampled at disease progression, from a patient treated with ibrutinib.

The CDR3 DNA sequence: TGTGCCAGCAGTAACACCGGGCGCACCTACGAGCAGTACTTC. Its translation: CASSNTGRTYEQYF. The genes are TRBV5-6 and TRBJ2-7; no firm D call. V lost 5 bases and J 2 bases, leaving 14 bases between the germline ends. This CDR3 has 14 residues. Germline CDR1 SGHDT, CDR2 YYEEEE.